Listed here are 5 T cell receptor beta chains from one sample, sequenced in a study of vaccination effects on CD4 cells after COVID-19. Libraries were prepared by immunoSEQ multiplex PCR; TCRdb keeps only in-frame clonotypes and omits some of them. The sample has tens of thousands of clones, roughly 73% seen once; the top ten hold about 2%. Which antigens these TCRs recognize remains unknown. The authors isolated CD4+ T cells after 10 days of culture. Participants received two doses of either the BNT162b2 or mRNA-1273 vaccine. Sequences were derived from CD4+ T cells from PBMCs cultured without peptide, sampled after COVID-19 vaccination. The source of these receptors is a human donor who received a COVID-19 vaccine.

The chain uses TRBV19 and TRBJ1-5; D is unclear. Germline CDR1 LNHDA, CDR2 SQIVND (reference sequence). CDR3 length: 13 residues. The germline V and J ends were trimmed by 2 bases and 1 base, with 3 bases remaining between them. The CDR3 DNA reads TGTGCCAGTAGTATATCCAGCAATCAGCCCCAGCATTTT. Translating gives CASSISSNQPQHF.

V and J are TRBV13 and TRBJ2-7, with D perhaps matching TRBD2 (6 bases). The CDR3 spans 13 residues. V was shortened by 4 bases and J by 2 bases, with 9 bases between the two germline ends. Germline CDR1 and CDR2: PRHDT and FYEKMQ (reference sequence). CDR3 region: CASSSPSAYEQYV. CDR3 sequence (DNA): TGTGCCAGCAGCTCCCCTAGCGCCTACGAGCAGTACGTC.

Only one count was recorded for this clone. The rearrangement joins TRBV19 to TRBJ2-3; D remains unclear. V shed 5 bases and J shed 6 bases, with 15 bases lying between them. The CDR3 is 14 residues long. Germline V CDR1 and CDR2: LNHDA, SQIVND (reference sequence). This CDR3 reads CASSPPGGRDTQYF. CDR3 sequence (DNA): TGTGCCAGTAGTCCACCAGGCGGAAGGGATACGCAGTATTTT.

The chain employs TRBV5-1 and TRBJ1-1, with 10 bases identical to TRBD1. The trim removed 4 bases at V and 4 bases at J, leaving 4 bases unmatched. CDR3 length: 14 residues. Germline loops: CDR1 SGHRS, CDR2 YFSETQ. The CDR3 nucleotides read TGCGCCAGCAGCCTAGGACAGGGGGTCACTGAAGCTTTCTTT. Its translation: CASSLGQGVTEAFF.

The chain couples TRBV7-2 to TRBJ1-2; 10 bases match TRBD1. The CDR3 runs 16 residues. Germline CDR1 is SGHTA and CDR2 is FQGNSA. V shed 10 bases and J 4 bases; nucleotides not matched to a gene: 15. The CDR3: CATPPGQGIFSYGYTF. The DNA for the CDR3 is TGTGCCACCCCACCGGGACAGGGGATATTTAGCTATGGCTACACCTTC. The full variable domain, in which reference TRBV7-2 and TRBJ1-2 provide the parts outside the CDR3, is GAGVSQSPSNKVTEKGKDVELRCDPISGHTALYWYRQSLGQGLEFLIYFQGNSAPDKSGLPSDRFSAERTGGSVSTLTIQRTQQEDSAVYLCATPPGQGIFSYGYTFGSGTRLTVV.